Here is one T cell receptor (beta chain) with its context. Trimming took off 5 bases at V and 6 bases at J, with 10 bases between the two ends. The germline gives CDR1 MNHEY, CDR2 SMNVEV (reference sequence). The CDR3 is 13 residues long. This entry is derived from a study of blood T cell repertoires in COVID-19. As for the study in general: Acute-phase and convalescent COVID-19 samples originated in the United States, Italy and Spain. T cells, B-cell-depleted T cells, or PBMCs supplied cDNA or gDNA.

Original handling: Amplification of reference gene primers was used by the study to estimate nucleated cell counts. The method was immunoSEQ multiplex PCR; TCRdb's version includes in-frame clones alone and lacks a portion of them. That table furnishes V, J and clone size, whereas the DNA furnished D and trimming. The table lists 220,000 or so clones, under 90% of them singletons. This clonotype originated in a woman aged 55-69 years who had recovered from COVID-19. The genes are TRBV27 and TRBJ2-2; D perhaps matches TRBD2 (5 bases). Sequencing was performed on peripheral blood. CDR3 sequence: CASSGESSGELFF. DNA for the CDR3: TGTGCCAGCAGTGGGGAGTCCTCCGGGGAGCTGTTTTTT.